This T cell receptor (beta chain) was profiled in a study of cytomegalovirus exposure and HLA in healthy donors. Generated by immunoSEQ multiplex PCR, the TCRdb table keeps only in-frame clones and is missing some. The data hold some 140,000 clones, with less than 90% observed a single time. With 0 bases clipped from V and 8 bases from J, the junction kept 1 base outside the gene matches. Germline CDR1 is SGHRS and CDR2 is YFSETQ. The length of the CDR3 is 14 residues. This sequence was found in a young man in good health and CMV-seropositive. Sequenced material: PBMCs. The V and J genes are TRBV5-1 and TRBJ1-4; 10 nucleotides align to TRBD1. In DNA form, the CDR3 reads TGCGCCAGCAGCTTGGGGACAGGGGGGGAAAAACTGTTTTTT. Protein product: CASSLGTGGEKLFF.